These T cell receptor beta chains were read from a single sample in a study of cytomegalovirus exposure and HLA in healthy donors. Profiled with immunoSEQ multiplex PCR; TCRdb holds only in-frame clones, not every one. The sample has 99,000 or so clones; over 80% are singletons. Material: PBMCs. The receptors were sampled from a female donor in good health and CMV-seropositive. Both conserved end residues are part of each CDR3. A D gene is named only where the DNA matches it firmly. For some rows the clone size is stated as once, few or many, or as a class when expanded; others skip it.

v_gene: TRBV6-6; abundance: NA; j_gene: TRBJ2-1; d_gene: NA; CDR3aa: CASSYRAGSSYNEQFF; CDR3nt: TGTGCCAGCAGTTACAGGGCGGGGAGCTCCTACAATGAGCAGTTCTTC
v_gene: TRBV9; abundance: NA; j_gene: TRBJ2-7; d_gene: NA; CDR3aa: CASSAGNQYEQYF; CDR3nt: TGTGCCAGCAGCGCCGGGAATCAATACGAGCAGTACTTC
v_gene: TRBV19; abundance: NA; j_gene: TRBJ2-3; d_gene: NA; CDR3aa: CASARTGGAPITTDTQYF; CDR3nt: TGTGCCAGCGCTCGAACCGGAGGGGCCCCAATAACCACAGATACGCAGTATTTT
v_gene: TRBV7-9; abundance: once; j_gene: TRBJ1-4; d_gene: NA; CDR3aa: CASSPAARANEKLFF; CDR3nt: TGTGCCAGCAGCCCTGCCGCGAGGGCTAATGAAAAACTGTTTTTT
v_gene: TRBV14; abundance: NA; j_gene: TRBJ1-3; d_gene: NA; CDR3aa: CASSLRQSSGNTIYF; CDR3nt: TGTGCCAGCAGCCTTCGACAGTCCTCCGGAAACACCATATATTTT
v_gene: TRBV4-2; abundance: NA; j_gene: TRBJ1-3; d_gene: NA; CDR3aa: CASSQGWLSGNTIYF; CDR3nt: TGTGCCAGCAGCCAAGGCTGGCTCTCTGGAAACACCATATATTTT
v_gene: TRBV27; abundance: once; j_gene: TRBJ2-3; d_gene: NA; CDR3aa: CASSLSPGSSTDTQYF; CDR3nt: TGTGCCAGCAGTTTATCCCCAGGGTCTAGCACAGATACGCAGTATTTT
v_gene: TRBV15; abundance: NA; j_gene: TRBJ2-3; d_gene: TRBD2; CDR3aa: CATSRDLDSGTSTDTQYF; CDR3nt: TGTGCCACCAGCAGAGATTTGGATAGCGGGACTAGCACAGATACGCAGTATTTT
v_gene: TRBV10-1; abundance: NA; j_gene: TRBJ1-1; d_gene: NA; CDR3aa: CASSDSGGREAFF; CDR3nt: TGCGCCAGCAGTGACTCCGGAGGCCGTGAAGCTTTCTTT
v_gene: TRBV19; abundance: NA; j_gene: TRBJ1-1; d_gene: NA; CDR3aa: CASSIYVGQGSTEAFF; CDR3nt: TGTGCCAGTAGTATATACGTAGGGCAGGGGAGCACTGAAGCTTTCTTT
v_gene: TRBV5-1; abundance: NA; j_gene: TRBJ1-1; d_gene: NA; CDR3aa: CASSRSGAGSMNTEAFF; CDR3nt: TGCGCCAGCAGCCGGTCAGGGGCAGGATCCATGAACACTGAAGCTTTCTTT
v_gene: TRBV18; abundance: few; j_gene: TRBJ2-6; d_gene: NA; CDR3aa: CASSNTSGANVLTF; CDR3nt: TGTGCCAGCTCAAACACCTCTGGGGCCAACGTCCTGACTTTC
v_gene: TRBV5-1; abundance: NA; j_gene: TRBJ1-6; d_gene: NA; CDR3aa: CAGSSRESNSPLHF; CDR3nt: TGCGCCGGCAGCTCCCGGGAGTCAAATTCACCCCTCCACTTT
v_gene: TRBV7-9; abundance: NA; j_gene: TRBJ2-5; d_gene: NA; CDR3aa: CASSDTAKSQYF; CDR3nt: TGTGCCAGCAGCGACACGGCTAAGTCCCAGTACTTC
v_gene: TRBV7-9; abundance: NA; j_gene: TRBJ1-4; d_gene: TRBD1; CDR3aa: CASSSSPGQGGEKLFF; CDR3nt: TGTGCCAGCAGCTCCAGCCCGGGACAGGGGGGAGAAAAACTGTTTTTT
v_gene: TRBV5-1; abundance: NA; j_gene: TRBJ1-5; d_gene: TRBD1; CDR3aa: CASSTGTGANQPQHF; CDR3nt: TGCGCCAGCAGCACCGGGACAGGGGCTAATCAGCCCCAGCATTTT
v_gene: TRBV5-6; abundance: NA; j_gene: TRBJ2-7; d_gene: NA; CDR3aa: CASSLRGLGVYEQYF; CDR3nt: TGTGCCAGCAGCTTGCGTGGGTTGGGAGTCTACGAGCAGTACTTC
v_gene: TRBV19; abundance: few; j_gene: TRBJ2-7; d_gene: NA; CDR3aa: CASSVPGVHEQYF; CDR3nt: TGTGCCAGTAGTGTCCCAGGGGTCCACGAGCAGTACTTC
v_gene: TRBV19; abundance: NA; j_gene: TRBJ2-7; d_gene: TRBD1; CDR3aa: CASSPGTGVSYEQYF; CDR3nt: TGTGCCAGTAGCCCCGGGACAGGGGTATCCTACGAGCAGTACTTC
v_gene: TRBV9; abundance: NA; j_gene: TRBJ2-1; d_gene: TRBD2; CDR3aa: CASSSDSRGTWVQQFF; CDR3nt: TGTGCCAGCAGCTCTGACTCGCGGGGGACGTGGGTTCAGCAGTTCTTC
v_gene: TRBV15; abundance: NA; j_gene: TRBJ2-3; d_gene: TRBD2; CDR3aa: CATSSGTVAGGADTQYF; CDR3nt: TGTGCCACCAGCAGTGGGACCGTGGCGGGAGGGGCAGATACGCAGTATTTT
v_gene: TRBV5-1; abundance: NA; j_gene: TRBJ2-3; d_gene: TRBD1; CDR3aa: CASSSGQGPSSTDTQYF; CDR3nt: TGCGCCAGCAGCTCAGGACAGGGTCCCTCTAGCACAGATACGCAGTATTTT
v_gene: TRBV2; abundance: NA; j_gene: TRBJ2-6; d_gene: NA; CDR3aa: CASRRTPRAGANVLTF; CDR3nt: TGTGCCAGCAGGCGGACACCTCGGGCTGGGGCCAACGTCCTGACTTTC
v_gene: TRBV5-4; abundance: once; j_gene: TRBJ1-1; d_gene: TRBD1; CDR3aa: CASSQGTGVTEAFF; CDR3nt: TGTGCCAGCAGCCAAGGGACAGGGGTCACTGAAGCTTTCTTT
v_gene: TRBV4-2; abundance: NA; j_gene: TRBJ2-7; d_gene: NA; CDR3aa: CASSQDYARDYEQYF; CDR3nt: TGTGCCAGCAGCCAAGATTATGCCAGGGACTACGAGCAGTACTTC
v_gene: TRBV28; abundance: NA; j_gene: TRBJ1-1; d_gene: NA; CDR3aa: CASSSSQGQRGRAFF; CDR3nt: TGTGCCAGCAGTTCGTCCCAAGGACAGAGGGGGAGAGCTTTCTTT
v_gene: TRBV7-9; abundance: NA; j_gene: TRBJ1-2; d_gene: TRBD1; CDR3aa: CASSSNPGQGVKNYGYPF; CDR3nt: TGTGCCAGCAGCTCAAACCCGGGACAGGGTGTAAAGAACTATGGCTACCCCTTC
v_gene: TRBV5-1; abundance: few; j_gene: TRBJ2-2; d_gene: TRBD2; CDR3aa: CASSWDLAGDGTGELFF; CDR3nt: TGCGCCAGCAGCTGGGATTTAGCGGGAGATGGGACCGGGGAGCTGTTTTTT
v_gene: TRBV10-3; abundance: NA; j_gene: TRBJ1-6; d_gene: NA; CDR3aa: CAISESGSLGPLHF; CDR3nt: TGTGCCATCAGTGAGTCCGGGAGTCTGGGACCCCTCCACTTT
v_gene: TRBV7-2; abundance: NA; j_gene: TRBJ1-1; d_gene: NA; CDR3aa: CASSLLQNTEAFF; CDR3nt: TGTGCCAGCAGCTTATTACAGAACACTGAAGCTTTCTTT
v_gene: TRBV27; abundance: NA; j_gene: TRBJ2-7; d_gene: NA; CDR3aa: CASSAGAFYEQYF; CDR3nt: TGTGCCAGCAGTGCTGGGGCCTTTTACGAGCAGTACTTC
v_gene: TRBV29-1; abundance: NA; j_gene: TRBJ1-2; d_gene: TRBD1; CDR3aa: CSAQKGQGGYYGYTF; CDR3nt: TGCAGCGCTCAGAAAGGACAGGGCGGTTACTATGGCTACACCTTC
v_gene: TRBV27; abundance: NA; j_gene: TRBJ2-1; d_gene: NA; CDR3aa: CASSLGLSSVTYNEQFF; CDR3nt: TGTGCCAGCAGTTTAGGTCTCTCGAGCGTGACCTACAATGAGCAGTTCTTC
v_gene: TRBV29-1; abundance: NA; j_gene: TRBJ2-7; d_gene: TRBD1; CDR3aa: CSAMGQGDEQYF; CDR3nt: TGCAGCGCTATGGGACAGGGGGACGAGCAGTACTTC
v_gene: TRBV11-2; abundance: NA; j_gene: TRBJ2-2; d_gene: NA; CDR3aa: CASRGDWNTGELFF; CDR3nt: TGTGCCAGCAGAGGGGACTGGAACACCGGGGAGCTGTTTTTT
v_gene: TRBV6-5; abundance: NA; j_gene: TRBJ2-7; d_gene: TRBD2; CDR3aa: CASSWGSGRAEQYF; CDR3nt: TGTGCCAGCAGTTGGGGGAGCGGGAGGGCCGAGCAGTACTTC
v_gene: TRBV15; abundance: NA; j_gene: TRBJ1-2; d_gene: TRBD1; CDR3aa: CATSRDLGLWDSKYNYGYTF; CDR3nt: TGTGCCACCAGCAGAGATCTGGGTCTTTGGGACAGCAAATATAACTATGGCTACACCTTC
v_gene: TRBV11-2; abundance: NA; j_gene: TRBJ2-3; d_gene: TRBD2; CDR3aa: CASSPGLASARSTDTQYF; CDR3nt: TGTGCCAGCAGCCCCGGACTAGCGTCGGCGCGTAGCACAGATACGCAGTATTTT
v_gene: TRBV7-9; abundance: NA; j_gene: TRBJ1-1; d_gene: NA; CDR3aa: CSSSLRGSEAFF; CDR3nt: TGTTCCAGCAGCTTACGGGGGTCTGAAGCTTTCTTT
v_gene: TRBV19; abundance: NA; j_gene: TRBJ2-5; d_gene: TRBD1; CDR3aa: CASSARQGQTQYF; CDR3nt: TGTGCCAGTAGTGCGAGACAGGGCCAGACCCAGTACTTC
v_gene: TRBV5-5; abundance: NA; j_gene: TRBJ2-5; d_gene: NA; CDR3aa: CANREGGFLGGGAGETQYF; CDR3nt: TGTGCCAACAGGGAGGGGGGGTTCTTAGGAGGGGGGGCTGGGGAGACCCAGTACTTC
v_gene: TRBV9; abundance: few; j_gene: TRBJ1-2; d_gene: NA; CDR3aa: CASSVATDGVGYGYTF; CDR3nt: TGTGCCAGCAGCGTAGCTACTGATGGAGTCGGCTATGGCTACACCTTC
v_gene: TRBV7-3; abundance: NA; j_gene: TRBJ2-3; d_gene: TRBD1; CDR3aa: CASSPGGPTDTQYF; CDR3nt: TGTGCCAGCAGCCCAGGGGGCCCTACAGATACGCAGTATTTT
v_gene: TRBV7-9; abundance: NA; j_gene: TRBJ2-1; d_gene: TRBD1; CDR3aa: CASSLTGTDEQFF; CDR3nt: TGTGCCAGCAGCCTGACAGGGACCGATGAGCAGTTCTTC
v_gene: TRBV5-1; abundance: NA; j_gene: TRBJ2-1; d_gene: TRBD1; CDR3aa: CASSRDGTGVYNEQFF; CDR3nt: TGCGCCAGCAGCAGAGATGGGACAGGGGTTTACAATGAGCAGTTCTTC